Included here is one T cell receptor (beta chain) sequence, with context. This record comes from a study of blood T cell repertoires in COVID-19. Across the whole study: T cells, B-cell-depleted T cells, or PBMCs supplied cDNA or gDNA.

A Seattle source enrolled patients during active infection and followed them longitudinally. Assay used: immunoSEQ multiplex PCR; TCRdb lists only in-frame clones, some missing. The sample consists of 200,000 to 250,000 clones, about 86% of them appearing once. CDR1 is MDHEN, CDR2 SYDVKM, per germline. The CDR3 sequence is 16 residues long. V shed 1 base and J shed 8 bases, with 20 bases lying between them. The sequencing sample was made of peripheral blood. V usage is TRBV28 and J usage is TRBJ1-2, with D possibly matching TRBD1 (6 bases). This clonotype was obtained from a woman in her 50s with COVID-19, enrolled during active disease. The CDR3 is CASSLFGGATPRGYTF. The CDR3 coding sequence is TGTGCCAGCAGTTTATTCGGGGGGGCGACTCCTCGGGGCTACACCTTC.